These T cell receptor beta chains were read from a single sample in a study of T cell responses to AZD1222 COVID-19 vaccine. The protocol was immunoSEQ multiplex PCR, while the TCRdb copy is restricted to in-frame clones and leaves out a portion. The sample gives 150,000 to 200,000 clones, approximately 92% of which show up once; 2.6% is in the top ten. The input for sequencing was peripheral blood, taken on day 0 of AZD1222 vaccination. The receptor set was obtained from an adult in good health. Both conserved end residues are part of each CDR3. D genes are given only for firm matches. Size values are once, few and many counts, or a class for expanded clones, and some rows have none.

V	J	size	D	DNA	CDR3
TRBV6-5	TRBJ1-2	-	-	TGTGCCAGCAGTTACATAGGGTTGGATGACTATGGCTACACCTTC	CASSYIGLDDYGYTF
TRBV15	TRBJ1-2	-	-	TGTGCCACCAGCAGCCGGGACACTAACTATGGCTACACCTTC	CATSSRDTNYGYTF
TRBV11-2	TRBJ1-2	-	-	TGTGCCAGCAGTTCGGTCCGCAGGACGGAGTTCTATGGCTACACCTTC	CASSSVRRTEFYGYTF
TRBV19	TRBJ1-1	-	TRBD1	TGTGCCAGTAAGACAGGGCCCACTGAAGCTTTCTTT	CASKTGPTEAFF
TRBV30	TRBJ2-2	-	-	TGTGCCTGGGATAGGGATCGGGAGCTGTTTTTT	CAWDRDRELFF
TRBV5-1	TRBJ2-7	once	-	TGCGCCAGCAGCCAGAGGTTGGGCGAGCAGTACTTC	CASSQRLGEQYF
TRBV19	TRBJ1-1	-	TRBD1	TGTGCCAGTAGTAGACGGACAGGGAAACCTGAAGCTTTCTTT	CASSRRTGKPEAFF
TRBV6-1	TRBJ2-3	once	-	TGTGCCAGCAGTGAAGAGGGCGGCGGTACGCAGTATTTT	CASSEEGGGTQYF
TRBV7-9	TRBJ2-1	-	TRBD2	TGTGCCAGCAGCTTAGGCGGGGGGGTCTGGAGCAATGAGCAGTTCTTC	CASSLGGGVWSNEQFF
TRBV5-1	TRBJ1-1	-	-	TGCGCCAGCAAACGGACCACCTCACAGGGATCGAACACTGAAGCTTTCTTT	CASKRTTSQGSNTEAFF
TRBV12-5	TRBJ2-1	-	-	TGTGCTAGTGGCCTTAGCGATGAGCAGTTCTTC	CASGLSDEQFF
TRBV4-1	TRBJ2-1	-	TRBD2	TGCGCCAGCAGAGGACTAGCGGGCCCCAAGGAGCAGTTCTTC	CASRGLAGPKEQFF
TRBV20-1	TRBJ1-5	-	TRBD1	TGCAGTGCTAGTGGTAGGGGGCGCAATCAGCCCCAGCATTTT	CSASGRGRNQPQHF
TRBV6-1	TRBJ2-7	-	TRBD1	TGTGCCAGCAGTGAACCTGGGACAGGGGGGCCCTCCTACGAGCAGTACTTC	CASSEPGTGGPSYEQYF
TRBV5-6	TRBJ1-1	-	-	TGTGCCAGCAGCTTGGACAGGCACATGAACACTGAAGCTTTCTTT	CASSLDRHMNTEAFF
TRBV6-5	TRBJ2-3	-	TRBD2	TGTGCCAGCAGTTATTGGAGCGGGAGGATCGCAGATACGCAGTATTTT	CASSYWSGRIADTQYF
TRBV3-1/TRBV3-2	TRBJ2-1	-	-	TGTGCCAGCAGCCAAACGGAAAGCCACAATGAGCAGTTCTTC	CASSQTESHNEQFF
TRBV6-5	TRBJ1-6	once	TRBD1	TGTGCCAGCATGTCGACAGGGACGAATTCACCCCTCCACTTT	CASMSTGTNSPLHF
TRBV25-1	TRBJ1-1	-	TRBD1	TGTGCCAGCACAAAGGGGGCGGCCACTGAAGCTTTCTTT	CASTKGAATEAFF
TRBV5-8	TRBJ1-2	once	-	TGTGCCAGCAGCTTCGCAATGGAACAGGTAGATGGCTACACCTTC	CASSFAMEQVDGYTF
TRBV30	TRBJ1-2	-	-	TGTGCCTGGACAGCGGGACCAGGTCGAGGCTACACCTTC	CAWTAGPGRGYTF
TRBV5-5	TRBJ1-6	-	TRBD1	TGTGCCAGCAGCTTGGAAGTGACAGGGAGAAATTCACCCCTCCACTTT	CASSLEVTGRNSPLHF
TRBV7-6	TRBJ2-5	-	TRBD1	TGTGCCAGCAGCTCCCGGGACAGGGAGACCCAGTACTTC	CASSSRDRETQYF
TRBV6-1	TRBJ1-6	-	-	TGTGCCAGCAGTGACAGGATAAATTCACCCCTCCACTTT	CASSDRINSPLHF
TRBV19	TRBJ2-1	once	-	TGTGCCAGTAGTTTATCAGGGTCCTACAATGAGCAGTTCTTC	CASSLSGSYNEQFF
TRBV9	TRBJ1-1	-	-	TGTGCCAGCAGCGTAGGGTGGGACCCCCGGCGGGCCACTGAAGCTTTCTTT	CASSVGWDPRRATEAFF
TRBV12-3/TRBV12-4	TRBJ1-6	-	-	TGTGCCAGCAGAGAAGCCCCGAATTCACCCCTCCACTTT	CASREAPNSPLHF
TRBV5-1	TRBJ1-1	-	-	TGCGCCAGCAGCACCTCAACCATGAACACTGAAGCTTTCTTT	CASSTSTMNTEAFF
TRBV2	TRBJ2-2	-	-	TGTGCCAGCAGTGAAGCATTCCCCACCGGGGAGCTGTTTTTT	CASSEAFPTGELFF
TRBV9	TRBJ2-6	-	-	TGTGCCAGCAGCGTAGCCGGGTCTGGGGCCAACGTCCTGACTTTC	CASSVAGSGANVLTF
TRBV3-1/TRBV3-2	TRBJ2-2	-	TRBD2	TGTGCCAGCAGCCCCATGACTAGCGGATTCACCGGGGAGCTGTTTTTT	CASSPMTSGFTGELFF
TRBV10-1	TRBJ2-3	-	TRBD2	TGCGCCAGCAGTGAAGTAGCGGGATTCACAGATACGCAGTATTTT	CASSEVAGFTDTQYF
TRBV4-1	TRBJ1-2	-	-	TGCGCCAGCAGCCCCTTCGGAGAGAACTATGGCTACACCTTC	CASSPFGENYGYTF
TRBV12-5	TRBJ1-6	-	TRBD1	TGTGCTAGTGGTTTGGAGACAGGGGCCGCCTATAATTCACCCCTCCACTTT	CASGLETGAAYNSPLHF
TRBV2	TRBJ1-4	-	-	TGTGCCAGCAGTGAACCGTTCAGTATCCTGGAAAAACTGTTTTTT	CASSEPFSILEKLFF
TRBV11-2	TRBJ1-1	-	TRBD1	TGTGCCAGCAGTTTACGGACAGGGAAAAACACTGAAGCTTTCTTT	CASSLRTGKNTEAFF
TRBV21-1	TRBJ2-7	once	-	TGTGCCAGCCCCGACAGGGACGAGCAGTACTTC	CASPDRDEQYF
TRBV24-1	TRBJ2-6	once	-	TGTGCCACCCTGCTCGGAGACTCTGGGGCCAACGTCCTGACTTTC	CATLLGDSGANVLTF
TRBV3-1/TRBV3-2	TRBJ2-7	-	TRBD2	TGTGCCAGCAGCCACAGCGGGAACCCCTACGAGCAGTACTTC	CASSHSGNPYEQYF
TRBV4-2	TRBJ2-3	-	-	TGTGCCAGCAGCCCACTTGTGGGGGAAGTCCTTAGCACAGATACGCAGTATTTT	CASSPLVGEVLSTDTQYF
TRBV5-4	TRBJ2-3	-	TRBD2	TGTGCCAGCAGCGGGGGCGGGAGGGCCACAGATACGCAGTATTTT	CASSGGGRATDTQYF
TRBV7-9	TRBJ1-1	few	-	TGTGCCAGCAGCTTAGCCCGGGGTTGGACTGAAGCTTTCTTT	CASSLARGWTEAFF
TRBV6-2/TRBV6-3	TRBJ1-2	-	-	TGTGCCAGCAGTTACATGTATGGCTACACCTTC	CASSYMYGYTF